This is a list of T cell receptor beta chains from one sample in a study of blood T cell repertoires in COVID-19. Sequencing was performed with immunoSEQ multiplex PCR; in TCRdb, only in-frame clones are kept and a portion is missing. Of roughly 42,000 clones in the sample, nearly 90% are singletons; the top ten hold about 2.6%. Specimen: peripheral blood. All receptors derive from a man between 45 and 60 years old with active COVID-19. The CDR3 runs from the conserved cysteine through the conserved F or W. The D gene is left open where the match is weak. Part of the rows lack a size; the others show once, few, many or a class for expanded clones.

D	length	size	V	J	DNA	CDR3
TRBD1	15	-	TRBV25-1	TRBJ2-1	TGTGCCAGCAGTGAATTAGGGACAGGGGTCCATGAGCAGTTCTTC	CASSELGTGVHEQFF
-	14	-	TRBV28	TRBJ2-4	TGTGCCAGCAGTTGGCGGCAGGGAAAAAACATTCAGTACTTC	CASSWRQGKNIQYF
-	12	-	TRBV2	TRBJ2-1	TGTGCCAGCAGTGAAGGAGGGTGGGGGCAGTTCTTC	CASSEGGWGQFF
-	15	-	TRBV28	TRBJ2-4	TGTGCCAGCAGTTTTGGGGGGTCTGGGGGAAACATTCAGTACTTC	CASSFGGSGGNIQYF
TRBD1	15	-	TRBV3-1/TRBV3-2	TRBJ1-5	TGTGCCAGCAGCCAAAGACAGGGACCCAATCAGCCCCAGCATTTT	CASSQRQGPNQPQHF
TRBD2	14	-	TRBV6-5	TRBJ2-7	TGTGCCAGCAGTTCCCGTGGGACTAGTGACGAGCAGTACTTC	CASSSRGTSDEQYF
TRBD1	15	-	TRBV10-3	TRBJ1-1	TGTGCCATCAGTGAATCCGGGACAGGGGGGACTGAAGCTTTCTTT	CAISESGTGGTEAFF
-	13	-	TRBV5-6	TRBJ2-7	TGTGCCAGCAGCTCAAGGACATCTGACGAGCAGTACTTC	CASSSRTSDEQYF
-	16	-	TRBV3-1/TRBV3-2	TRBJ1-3	TGTGCCAGCAGCCCCCCCCGGACAGCCTCTGGAAACACCATATATTTT	CASSPPRTASGNTIYF
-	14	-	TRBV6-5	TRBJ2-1	TGTGCCGCCTCCCCCGGTGGCTCCTACAATGAGCAGTTCTTC	CAASPGGSYNEQFF
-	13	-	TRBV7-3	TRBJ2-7	TGTGCCAGCAGCCCAAGGGGGGGGTACGAGCAGTACTTC	CASSPRGGYEQYF
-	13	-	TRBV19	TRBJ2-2	TGTGCCAGTAGTGAGGGGAACACCGGGGAGCTGTTTTTT	CASSEGNTGELFF
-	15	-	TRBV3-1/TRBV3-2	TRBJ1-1	TGTGCCAGCAGCCAAGAAGCAGGAAAGAACACTGAAGCTTTCTTT	CASSQEAGKNTEAFF
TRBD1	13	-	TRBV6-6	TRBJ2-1	TGTGCCAGCAGCGGACAGGGTTTAGGGGAGCAGTTCTTC	CASSGQGLGEQFF
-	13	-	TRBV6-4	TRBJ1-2	TGTGCCAGCAGTGACTCACCAGGGCGAGGCTACACCTTC	CASSDSPGRGYTF
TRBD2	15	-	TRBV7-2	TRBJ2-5	TGTGCCAGCAGCTTAGGTAGCGGGGGACGGGAGACCCAGTACTTC	CASSLGSGGRETQYF
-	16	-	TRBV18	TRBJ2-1	TGTGCCAGCTCACCCCAAGGGGGTCCTTCCTACAATGAGCAGTTCTTC	CASSPQGGPSYNEQFF
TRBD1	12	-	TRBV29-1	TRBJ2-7	TGCAGCGTAGGGACAGGAGGCTCCGAGCAGTACTTC	CSVGTGGSEQYF
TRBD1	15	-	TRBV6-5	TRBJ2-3	TGTGCCGCACAAAACAGGGGAATGGGCTCAGATACGCAGTATTTT	CAAQNRGMGSDTQYF
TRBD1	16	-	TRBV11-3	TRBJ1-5	TGTGCCAGCAGCTTACGGGACAGAAGGAGCAATCAGCCCCAGCATTTT	CASSLRDRRSNQPQHF
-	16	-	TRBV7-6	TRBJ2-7	TGTGCCAGCAGCCCGCCGCAAGGGGGTATATCCTACGAGCAGTACTTC	CASSPPQGGISYEQYF
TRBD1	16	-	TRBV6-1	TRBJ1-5	TGTGCCAGCAGTGGGGGGGGACAGGGAGGCAATCAGCCCCAGCATTTT	CASSGGGQGGNQPQHF
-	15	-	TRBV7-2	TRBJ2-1	TGTGCCAGCAGCTTTGTGCAGGGGGGTCACAATGAGCAGTTCTTC	CASSFVQGGHNEQFF
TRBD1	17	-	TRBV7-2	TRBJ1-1	TGTGCCAGCACCTTGTTCGGGACAGGGCACATGAACACTGAAGCTTTCTTT	CASTLFGTGHMNTEAFF
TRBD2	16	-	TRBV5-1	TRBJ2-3	TGCGCCAGCAGCCTCGGGGGGAGCGGGGGTTTCGATACGCAGTATTTT	CASSLGGSGGFDTQYF
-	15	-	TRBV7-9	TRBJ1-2	TGTGCCAGCACCGGCGACGGAAGACTCAACTATGGCTACACCTTC	CASTGDGRLNYGYTF
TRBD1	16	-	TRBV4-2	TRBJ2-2	TGTGCCAGCAGCCCTATAACCGGGACAGACACCGGGGAGCTGTTTTTT	CASSPITGTDTGELFF
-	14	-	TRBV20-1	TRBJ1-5	TGCAGTGCTAGTAGCCTTTATAGCAATCAGCCCCAGCATTTT	CSASSLYSNQPQHF
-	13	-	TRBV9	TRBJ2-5	TGTGCCAGCAGCGTGTCTAGCTGGGAGACCCAGTACTTC	CASSVSSWETQYF
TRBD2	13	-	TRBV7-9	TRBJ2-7	TGTGCCAGCAGCTTCGAGACTAGCAACGAGCAGTACTTC	CASSFETSNEQYF
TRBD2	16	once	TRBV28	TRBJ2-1	TGTGCCAGCAGTTCTAGCGGGGGGGCGAGATACAATGAGCAGTTCTTC	CASSSSGGARYNEQFF
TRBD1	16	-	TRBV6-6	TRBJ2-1	TGTGCCAGCAGTTCCGGGACAGGGGCTAGCGACAATGAGCAGTTCTTC	CASSSGTGASDNEQFF
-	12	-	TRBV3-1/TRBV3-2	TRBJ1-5	TGTGCCAGCAGCCATTTAGATCAGCCCCAGCATTTT	CASSHLDQPQHF
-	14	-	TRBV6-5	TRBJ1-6	TGTGCCAGCAGTTTCCGCACAGGGAATTCACCCCTCCACTTT	CASSFRTGNSPLHF
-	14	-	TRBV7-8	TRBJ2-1	TGTGCCAGCAGCTTGTCGCGGGTCTACAATGAGCAGTTCTTC	CASSLSRVYNEQFF
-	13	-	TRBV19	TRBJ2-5	TGTGCCAGTAGTTCGACAGTCCAAGAGACCCAGTACTTC	CASSSTVQETQYF
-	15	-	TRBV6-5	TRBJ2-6	TGTGGGGCGCGGGGGCTCCACTCTGGGGCCAACGTCCTGACTTTC	CGARGLHSGANVLTF
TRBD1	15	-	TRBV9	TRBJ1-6	TGTGCCAGCAGCGCTGTGACAGGGGCTGGATCACCCCTCCACTTT	CASSAVTGAGSPLHF
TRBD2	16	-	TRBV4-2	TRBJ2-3	TGTGCCAGTAAACCGGGGGCGGGGGGGCCAACAGATACGCAGTATTTT	CASKPGAGGPTDTQYF
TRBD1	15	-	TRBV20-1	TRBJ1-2	TGCAGTGCTAGTGGACAGGGCGGGTATTTTCATGGCTACACCTTC	CSASGQGGYFHGYTF
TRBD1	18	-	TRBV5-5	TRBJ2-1	TGTGCCAGCAGCTTGTCCCCTACTAGGGGGCCAGGTTACAATGAGCAGTTCTTC	CASSLSPTRGPGYNEQFF
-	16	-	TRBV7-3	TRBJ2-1	TGTGCCAGCAGGCGTTCGGGTCTTGGAGCCTACAATGAGCAGTTCTTC	CASRRSGLGAYNEQFF
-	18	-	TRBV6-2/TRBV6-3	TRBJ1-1	TGTGCCAGCAGTTACCTCCGCAGGCAGGGCCCCATGAACACTGAAGCTTTCTTT	CASSYLRRQGPMNTEAFF
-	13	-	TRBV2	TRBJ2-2	TGTGCCAGCAGACCAGGGTATACCGGGGAGCTGTTTTTT	CASRPGYTGELFF
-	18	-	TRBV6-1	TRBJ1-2	TGTGCCAGCAGTGAGGGTACCCCGAGGACTGTTGCTAACTATGGCTACACCTTC	CASSEGTPRTVANYGYTF
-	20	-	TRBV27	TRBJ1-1	TGTGCCAGCAGTTTATCTTCTTCGGGGTTCACCGTTGCAGGGGAGACTGAAGCTTTCTTT	CASSLSSSGFTVAGETEAFF
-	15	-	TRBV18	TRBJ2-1	TGTGCCAGCTCGTCCAATTGGGGGGCCTACAATGAGCAGTTCTTC	CASSSNWGAYNEQFF
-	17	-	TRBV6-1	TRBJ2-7	TGTGCCAGCAGTGAACTAGGGTGGAGGACAGACACCTACGAGCAGTACTTC	CASSELGWRTDTYEQYF
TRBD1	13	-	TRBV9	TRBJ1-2	TGTGCCAGCAGCGAGGGACAGGCTTATGGCTACACCTTC	CASSEGQAYGYTF
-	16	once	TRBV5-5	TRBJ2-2	TGTGCCAGCAGCTTGGTGGGCAGGGTGGGAACCGGGGAGCTGTTTTTT	CASSLVGRVGTGELFF
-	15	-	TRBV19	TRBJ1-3	TGTGCCAGTAGTATAGGGGCAGGAAAGCGAAACACCATATATTTT	CASSIGAGKRNTIYF
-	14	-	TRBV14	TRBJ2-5	TGTGCCAGCAGCCTATTTGCGGGGCCCGAGACCCAGTACTTC	CASSLFAGPETQYF
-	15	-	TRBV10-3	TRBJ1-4	TGTGCCATCAGTGAGTCCGACAGCACTAATGAAAAACTGTTTTTT	CAISESDSTNEKLFF
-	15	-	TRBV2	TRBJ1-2	TGTGCCAGCACCGAACAGCAGGGTATGGCCTATGGCTACACCTTC	CASTEQQGMAYGYTF
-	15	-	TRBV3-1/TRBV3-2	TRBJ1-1	TGTGCCAGCACCCTCAGGCCAGGCACGAACACTGAAGCTTTCTTT	CASTLRPGTNTEAFF
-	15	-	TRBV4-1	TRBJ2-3	TGCGCCAGCAGCCCAGCAACCGGGATTAGAGATACGCAGTATTTT	CASSPATGIRDTQYF
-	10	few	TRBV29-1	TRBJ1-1	TGCAGCGTCGTGAACACTGAAGCTTTCTTT	CSVVNTEAFF
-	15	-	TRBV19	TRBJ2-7	TGTGCCAGTAGTCCAACCGACAGGAGCTCCTACGAGCAGTACTTC	CASSPTDRSSYEQYF
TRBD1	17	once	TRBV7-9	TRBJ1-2	TGTGCCAGCAGCCCTTGGACAGGAGCCAGGATAAACTATGGCTACACCTTC	CASSPWTGARINYGYTF
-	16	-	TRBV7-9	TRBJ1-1	TGTGCCAGCAGCTTGGGGCAGGGACTCATGAACACTGAAGCTTTCTTT	CASSLGQGLMNTEAFF